The 29 T cell receptor beta chains reported below all come from one sample, sequenced in a study of T cell responses to AZD1222 COVID-19 vaccine (dated by TCRdb to about 2021). The protocol used for the library was the immunoSEQ multiplex PCR assay. The table was pulled from immuneACCESS by TCRdb, which kept in-frame rearrangements only. Such tables lose some clones; where checked, under half of the loss comes from unresolved V genes, and the rest has no known cause. The sample data list around 150,000 clones, and about 91% of these were observed just once. The ten most abundant clones make up roughly 4.5% of the sample. The meaning of the sample's time point label: baseline before first vaccination. Per the publication, the treatment or condition label means: meningococcal conjugate vaccine given as trial control. The starting material was peripheral blood, obtained on day 0 of MenACWY control vaccination. All receptors derive from an adult in good health.

The rearrangement uses TRBV5-1 and TRBJ2-1; 15 positions agree with TRBD2. Germline values: CDR1 SGHRS, CDR2 YFSETQ. The CDR3 sequence is 16 residues long. With 0 bases clipped from V and 8 bases from J, the junction kept 3 bases outside the gene matches. CDR3 DNA sequence: TGCGCCAGCAGCTTGGGGACTAGCGGGAGGGCAGATGAGCAGTTCTTC. It translates to CASSLGTSGRADEQFF.

Comments on this clone: Other DNA sequences in this specimen translate into the identical CDR3. This chain links TRBV27 with TRBJ1-3, with D possibly TRBD1 on 5 matching bases. The CDR3 runs 15 residues. From germline, CDR1 is MNHEY and CDR2 SMNVEV (reference sequence). V was shortened by 2 bases and J by 4 bases, with 12 bases between the two germline ends. The CDR3 loop reads CASSLRGAGGNTIYF. The CDR3 DNA sequence: TGTGCCAGCAGTTTAAGGGGCGCGGGGGGAAACACCATATATTTT.

This clone was detected once. The chain recombines TRBV6-1 with TRBJ1-5; no clear D. CDR3 length: 14 residues. Trimming cost V 6 bases and J 0 bases, with 9 bases left between them. Germline CDR1 MNHNS, CDR2 SASEGT. CDR3 residues: CASSQLNSNQPQHF. CDR3 bases: TGTGCCAGCAGCCAGCTAAATAGCAATCAGCCCCAGCATTTT.

V is TRBV12-5 and J is TRBJ2-7; 7 nucleotides align to TRBD1. The CDR3 totals 12 residues. V gave up 7 bases and J gave up 7 bases; unmatched junction bases: 7. Germline-derived CDR1 and CDR2 are LGHNT and FRNRAP. CDR3 bases: TGTGCTAGTGCTCCTACGACAGGGGAGCAGTACTTC. This translates into CASAPTTGEQYF.

The V call is TRBV28, the J call TRBJ1-4; D uncertain. Between the trimmed V and J ends, which lost 5 bases and 3 bases, there was a span of 7 bases. The CDR3 loop spans 13 amino acids. The germline V gene has CDR1 MDHEN and CDR2 SYDVKM. The CDR3 DNA is TGTGCCAGCAGTCTTCGAGCTAATGAAAAACTGTTTTTT. It codes for CASSLRANEKLFF.

This sequence joins TRBV9 and TRBJ1-1, with D perhaps matching TRBD1 (6 bases). Deletions cut 4 bases from V and 5 bases from J, with 15 bases between. Germline V lookup: CDR1 SGDLS, CDR2 YYNGEE. The CDR3 is 14 amino acids. The CDR3 spells CASSPVQGWTEAFF. The CDR3 DNA is TGTGCCAGCAGCCCAGTACAGGGATGGACTGAAGCTTTCTTT.

J is TRBJ1-6 and V is TRBV9; D call uncertain. This CDR3 spans 14 amino acids. Germline CDR1 is SGDLS and CDR2 is YYNGEE. The V end lost 0 bases, the J end lost 6 bases, and 7 bases lay between the germline ends. The CDR3 DNA sequence: TGTGCCAGCAGCGTAGGAGGGTCTAATTCACCCCTCCACTTT. Its protein is CASSVGGSNSPLHF. Full variable domain (remainder filled in from reference TRBV9 and TRBJ1-6): DSGVTQTPKHLITATGQRVTLRCSPRSGDLSVYWYQQSLDQGLQFLIQYYNGEERAKGNILERFSAQQFPDLHSELNLSSLELGDSALYFCASSVGGSNSPLHFGNGTRLTVT.

The gene calls are TRBV9 and TRBJ2-1; weak D call: TRBD2 (6 bases). The CDR3 spans 18 residues. V lost 0 bases, J lost 4 bases, and 20 bases lay in between. Germline assignment: CDR1 SGDLS and CDR2 YYNGEE. CDR3 nucleotide sequence: TGTGCCAGCAGCGTAGGAATTAGCGGACATGCAGCTTACAATGAGCAGTTCTTC. It specifies CASSVGISGHAAYNEQFF.

This rearrangement joins TRBV11-2 to TRBJ2-3, with D perhaps TRBD1 or TRBD2 (6 bases each). This CDR3 has 16 residues. Germline assignment: CDR1 SGHAT and CDR2 FQNNGV. With 7 bases removed from V and 2 bases from J, the gap between germline ends came to 19 bases. The CDR3 DNA reads as TGTGCCAGCATTCAACTCGGGGGCTCTTCCACAGATACGCAGTATTTT. As protein: CASIQLGGSSTDTQYF.

The rearrangement links TRBV7-2 to TRBJ2-1, with D possibly being TRBD2 (5 bases). Looked up from germline, CDR1 is SGHTA and CDR2 is FQGNSA. The CDR3 has 14 residues. Trimming removed 1 base from V and 5 bases from J, with 9 bases in between. The CDR3 region has the DNA TGTGCCAGCAGCTTAGGGTTAGCGCACAATGAGCAGTTCTTC. It yields the protein CASSLGLAHNEQFF.

The chain employs TRBV5-1 and TRBJ1-1; perhaps TRBD1 as D (5 bases). The CDR3 spans 13 residues. Trimming shortened V by 5 bases and J by 1 base, and 9 bases separated the two germline ends. Germline V gene sequence: CDR1 SGHRS, CDR2 YFSETQ. The CDR3 coding sequence is TGCGCCAGCAGTTCCGGGACGAACACTGAAGCTTTCTTT. This translates into CASSSGTNTEAFF.

This clone occurred once. The chain uses TRBV5-5 and TRBJ2-2; 8 nucleotides line up with TRBD2. This CDR3 has 18 amino acids. From germline, CDR1 is SGHKS and CDR2 YYEKEE (reference sequence). V was clipped by 4 bases and J by 1 base; unmatched bases: 12. CDR3 amino acids: CASSQRKVSGVNTGELFF. DNA for the CDR3: TGTGCCAGCAGCCAACGAAAGGTTAGCGGGGTGAACACCGGGGAGCTGTTTTTT.

The chain recombines TRBV6-4 with TRBJ2-3; D not resolved. The length of the CDR3 is 11 residues. V was pared by 2 bases and J by 3 bases, with 0 bases between. Germline-derived CDR1 and CDR2 are MRHNA and SNTAGT. DNA of the CDR3: TGTGCCAGCAGTGACACAGATACGCAGTATTTT. Protein: CASSDTDTQYF.

This clone was counted a single time. The V and J genes are TRBV7-9 and TRBJ2-5; D call uncertain. The CDR3 extends over 14 amino acids. The V gene lost 1 base and the J gene lost 5 bases, with 11 bases spanning the gap. CDR1 and CDR2 from the germline V gene are SEHNR and FQNEAQ (reference sequence). The CDR3 sequence: CASSLDPPRETQYF. The CDR3 DNA reads TGTGCCAGCAGCTTAGACCCCCCCCGGGAGACCCAGTACTTC.

The gene calls are TRBV7-9 and TRBJ2-7; 8 nucleotides match TRBD1. The V gene end was trimmed by 4 bases and the J gene end by 5 bases; junction bases not matched to a gene: 10. CDR1 SEHNR and CDR2 FQNEAQ come from the germline V gene (reference sequence). The CDR3 extends over 15 amino acids. The CDR3 loop reads CASSSSGTGANEQYF. In nucleotides, the CDR3 is TGTGCCAGCAGCTCGTCCGGGACAGGAGCCAACGAGCAGTACTTC.

The V call is TRBV7-2, the J call TRBJ1-2; no clear D gene. Looked up from germline, CDR1 is SGHTA and CDR2 is FQGNSA. This CDR3 contains 15 residues. V shed 3 bases and J shed 8 bases, with 19 bases lying between them. The CDR3 here is CASSFSGPRMMGYTF. DNA of the CDR3: TGTGCCAGCAGCTTTTCCGGTCCTCGTATGATGGGCTACACCTTC.

The V gene is TRBV27, the J gene TRBJ2-1; 8 bases align to TRBD1. Losses at the gene ends were 3 bases for V and 8 bases for J; bases not matched to a gene: 6. CDR3 length: 14 residues. Germline values: CDR1 MNHEY, CDR2 SMNVEV (reference sequence). In DNA form, the CDR3 reads TGTGCCAGCAGTTTTGCAGGGGGCGGGGATGAGCAGTTCTTC. Residues: CASSFAGGGDEQFF.

A single count supports this clone. The chain employs TRBV2 and TRBJ1-1; D gene uncertain. CDR1 and CDR2 (germline): SNHLY, FYNNEI. The CDR3 extends over 11 amino acids. With 10 bases removed from V and 0 bases from J, the gap between germline ends came to 6 bases. The CDR3 bases are TGTGCCACCACAGTGAACACTGAAGCTTTCTTT. Its protein product is CATTVNTEAFF. Full variable domain (remainder filled in from reference TRBV2 and TRBJ1-1): EPEVTQTPSHQVTQMGQEVILRCVPISNHLYFYWYRQILGQKVEFLVSFYNNEISEKSEIFDDQFSVERPDGSNFTLKIRSTKLEDSAMYFCATTVNTEAFFGQGTRLTVV.

The gene calls are TRBV18 and TRBJ1-5, with D possibly being TRBD1 (5 bases). V lost 1 base, J lost 0 bases, and 13 bases lay in between. The CDR3 has 17 amino acids. In germline, CDR1 is KGHSH, CDR2 LQKENI. CDR3 sequence reads: CASSPLAGGDSNQPQHF. CDR3 bases: TGTGCCAGCTCACCACTAGCTGGAGGGGATAGCAATCAGCCCCAGCATTTT.

J is TRBJ1-6 and V is TRBV30; no clear D gene. The CDR3 consists of 13 residues. The V gene's germline CDR1 is GTSNPN and CDR2 SVGIG (reference sequence). The V end lost 3 bases, the J end lost 5 bases, and 8 bases lay between the germline ends. The CDR3 region is CAWRGSNNSPLHF. In nucleotides, the CDR3 is TGTGCCTGGAGAGGCAGCAATAATTCACCCCTCCACTTT.

The rearrangement links TRBV27 to TRBJ2-3, with 7 positions matching TRBD1. Trimming at V came to 7 bases and at J to 4 bases, leaving 14 bases not matched to a gene. The CDR3 has 16 amino acids. Germline CDR1 MNHEY, CDR2 SMNVEV (reference sequence). The chain's CDR3 is CASNRPLGTDPDTQYF. CDR3 DNA: TGTGCCAGCAATAGGCCCCTGGGGACAGACCCAGATACGCAGTATTTT.

The genes are TRBV9 and TRBJ2-2; TRBD2 matches at 8 bases. The V segment lost 0 bases and the J segment 4 bases; nucleotides outside the gene matches: 11. The CDR3 covers 18 residues. Germline V gene data show CDR1 as SGDLS and CDR2 as YYNGEE. CDR3: CASSVVPTSGSVTGELFF. CDR3 sequence (DNA): TGTGCCAGCAGCGTAGTCCCCACGAGCGGGAGCGTCACCGGGGAGCTGTTTTTT. Variable domain in full (rest from reference TRBV9 and TRBJ2-2): DSGVTQTPKHLITATGQRVTLRCSPRSGDLSVYWYQQSLDQGLQFLIQYYNGEERAKGNILERFSAQQFPDLHSELNLSSLELGDSALYFCASSVVPTSGSVTGELFFGEGSRLTVL.

The chain carries TRBV28 and TRBJ2-7, with 9 bases lining up with TRBD2. The V gene end was trimmed by 4 bases and the J gene end by 1 base; junction bases not matched to a gene: 8. Germline loops: CDR1 MDHEN, CDR2 SYDVKM. The CDR3 length is 16 residues. The CDR3 nucleotides are TGTGCCAGCAGTTCACCCGGGACTAGCAATTCCTACGAGCAGTACTTC. Translated, it gives CASSSPGTSNSYEQYF.

This clone was seen once. A read error may account for a junction end that differs from germline. The chain recombines TRBV29-1 with TRBJ2-1, with D unclear. CDR3 length: 10 residues. From germline, CDR1 is SQVTM and CDR2 ANQGSEA. CDR3 bases: TGCAGCGTTCAAGAGAGTGAGCAGTTCTTC. Its protein is CSVQESEQFF.

The rearrangement uses TRBV29-1 and TRBJ1-2; D is possibly TRBD1 (5 bases). The V gene lost 6 bases and the J gene lost 6 bases, with 11 bases spanning the gap. Germline CDR1 and CDR2: SQVTM and ANQGSEA. The CDR3 consists of 11 residues. CDR3 amino acids: CSVRVGNGYTF. CDR3 DNA: TGCAGCGTCAGGGTTGGGAATGGCTACACCTTC.

This chain links TRBV1 with TRBJ2-7. TRBV1 is deemed a pseudogene. CDR3 length: 13 amino acids. The CDR3 coding sequence is TGCACCAGCAGCCCCGGGGACCCCTACGAGCAGTACTTC. Its protein is CTSSPGDPYEQYF.

The chain joins TRBV29-1 to TRBJ2-1; the match to TRBD2 covers 7 bases. This CDR3 has 14 residues. After removal of 7 bases from V and 0 bases from J, the junction contained 6 bases not matched to a gene. From germline, CDR1 is SQVTM and CDR2 ANQGSEA. CDR3 nucleotides: TGCAGCGCTAAGACTAGCTACTCCTACAATGAGCAGTTCTTC. It yields the protein CSAKTSYSYNEQFF.

This clone is a singleton in its sample. This chain links TRBV5-5 with TRBJ1-6; TRBD1 agrees at 7 bases. This CDR3 comprises 15 residues. Germline V gene lookup returns CDR1 SGHKS and CDR2 YYEKEE (reference sequence). Germline trimming cut 4 bases from V and 7 bases from J; bases unmatched to any gene: 8. The CDR3 loop is CASSLGTAPNSPLHF. CDR3 coding DNA: TGTGCCAGCAGCCTAGGGACAGCTCCAAATTCACCCCTCCACTTT.

The CDR3 here is CASSPQLSRDQPQHF. Written as DNA, the CDR3 is TGTGCCAGCAGTCCCCAGTTAAGCCGGGATCAGCCCCAGCATTTT. The chain is built from TRBV27 and TRBJ1-5; unclear D gene. The germline V and J ends were trimmed by 5 bases and 5 bases, with 16 bases remaining between them. The V gene's germline CDR1 is MNHEY and CDR2 SMNVEV (reference sequence). This CDR3 is 15 amino acids long.